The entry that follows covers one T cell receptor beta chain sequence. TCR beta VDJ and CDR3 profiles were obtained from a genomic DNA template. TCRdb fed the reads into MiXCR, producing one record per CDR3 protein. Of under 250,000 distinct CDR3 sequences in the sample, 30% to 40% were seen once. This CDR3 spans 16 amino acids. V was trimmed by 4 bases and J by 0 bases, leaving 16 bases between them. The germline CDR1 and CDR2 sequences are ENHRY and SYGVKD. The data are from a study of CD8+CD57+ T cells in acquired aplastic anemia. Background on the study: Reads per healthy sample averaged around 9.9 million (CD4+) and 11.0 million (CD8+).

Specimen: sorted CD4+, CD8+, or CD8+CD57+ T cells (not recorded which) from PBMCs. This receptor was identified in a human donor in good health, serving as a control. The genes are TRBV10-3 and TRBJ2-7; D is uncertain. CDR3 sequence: CAISGGLAGLSYEQYF. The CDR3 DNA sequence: TGTGCCATCAGTGGGGGATTGGCAGGCCTCTCCTACGAGCAGTACTTC.